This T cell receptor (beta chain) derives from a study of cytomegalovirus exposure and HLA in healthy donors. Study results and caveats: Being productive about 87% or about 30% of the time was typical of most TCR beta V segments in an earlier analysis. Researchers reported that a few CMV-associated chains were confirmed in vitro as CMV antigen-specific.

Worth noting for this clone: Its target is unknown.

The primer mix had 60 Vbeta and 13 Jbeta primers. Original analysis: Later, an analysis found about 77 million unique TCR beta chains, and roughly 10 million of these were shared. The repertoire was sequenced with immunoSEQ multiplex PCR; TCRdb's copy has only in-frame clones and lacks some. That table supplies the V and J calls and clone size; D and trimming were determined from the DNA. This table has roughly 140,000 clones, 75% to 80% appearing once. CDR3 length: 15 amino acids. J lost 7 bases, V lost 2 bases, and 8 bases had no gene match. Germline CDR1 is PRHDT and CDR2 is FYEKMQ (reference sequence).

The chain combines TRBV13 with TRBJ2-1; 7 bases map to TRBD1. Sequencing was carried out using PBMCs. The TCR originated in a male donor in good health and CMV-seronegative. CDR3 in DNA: TGTGCCAGCAGCTTATTACAGGGGTTTAGGAATGAGCAGTTCTTC. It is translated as CASSLLQGFRNEQFF.